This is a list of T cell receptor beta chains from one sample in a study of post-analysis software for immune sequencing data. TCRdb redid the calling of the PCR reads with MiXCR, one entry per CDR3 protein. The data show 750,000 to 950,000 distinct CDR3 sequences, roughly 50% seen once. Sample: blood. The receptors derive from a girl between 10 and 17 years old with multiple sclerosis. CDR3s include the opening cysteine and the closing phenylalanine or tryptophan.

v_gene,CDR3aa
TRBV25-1,CASSESGTSGRTNYEQYF
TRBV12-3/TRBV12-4,CASSAQTGGAYEQYF
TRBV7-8,CASSLMIAGPRREQFF
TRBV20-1,CSASGMVLAEETQYF
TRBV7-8,CASSVLGQGTYEQYF
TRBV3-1,CASSQARGAMYNEQFF
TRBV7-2,CASSLTQGARKTQYF
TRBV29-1,CSAEGQVGSYEQYF
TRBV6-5,CASSYEGQNGYTF
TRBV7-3,CASSLRGQTRETQYF
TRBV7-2,CASSTPGTAGETQYF
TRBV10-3,CAISGRDSPEYEQYF
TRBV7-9,CASSQQAPKGEKLFF
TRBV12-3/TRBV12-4,CASSLLLGTANTEAFF
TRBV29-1,CSVALALEQYF
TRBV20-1,CSAHGKSEQFF
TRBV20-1,CSARLAGSKRETQYF
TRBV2,CASSARGGHYEQYF
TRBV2,CASREGKVKNIQYF
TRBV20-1,CSARGPGLAGGSYEQYF
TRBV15,CATSRDRGWGYTF
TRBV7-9,CASSLDGAQDEQFF
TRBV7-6,CASSSIRGTSGGRSETQYF
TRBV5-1,CASSQYRETQYF
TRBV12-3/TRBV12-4,CASRSRRGGGEKLFF
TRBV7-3,CASSREVTPNSPLHF
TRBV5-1,CASSFRVTDTQYF
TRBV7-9,CASGQGPSPLHF
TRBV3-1,CASSQGFGNEQFF
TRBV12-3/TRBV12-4,CASSYDRAQGYTF
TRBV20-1,CSAPTQAVADTQYF
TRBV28,CASSLELSPSYNEQFF
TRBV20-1,CSARGAPTQETQYF
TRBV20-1,CSARTATRETQYF
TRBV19,CASRRQISSEAFF
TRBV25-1,CASKGEENGHEQYF
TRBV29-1,CSGTQETQYF